The 23 T cell receptor beta chains below all came from one sample that was sequenced in a study of cytomegalovirus exposure and HLA in healthy donors. The PCR had 60 Vbeta and 13 Jbeta primers. Measured with immunoSEQ multiplex PCR; TCRdb has only the in-frame clones, and not every one. The sample includes approximately 200,000 clones, around 78% of them seen just once. What was sequenced was PBMCs. Source of these receptors: a young man in good health and CMV-seronegative.

The chain has TRBV27 and TRBJ2-5; 9 bases are shared with TRBD2. With the DNA end fitting TRBJ2-7 better, the J assignment may be wrong. The CDR3 length is 14 residues. The germline gives CDR1 MNHEY, CDR2 SMNVEV (reference sequence). The CDR3 nucleotides are TGTGCCAGCAGACCCGGGACTAGCACCTACGAGCAGTACTTC. This codes for CASRPGTSTYEQYF.

The V call is TRBV7-3, the J call TRBJ2-2; D may be TRBD1 (6 bases). The CDR3 is made up of 15 amino acids. Germline loops: CDR1 SGHTA, CDR2 FQGTGA. Trimming shortened V by 5 bases and J by 8 bases, and 18 bases separated the two germline ends. The CDR3 loop reads CASSPSRDNRGELFF. The DNA for the CDR3 is TGTGCCAGCAGCCCGTCCCGGGACAATAGGGGGGAGCTGTTTTTT.

The V call is TRBV2, the J call TRBJ2-7; D possibly corresponds to TRBD1 (5 bases). V was shortened by 3 bases and J by 2 bases, with 23 bases between the two germline ends. CDR1 and CDR2 (germline): SNHLY, FYNNEI. This CDR3 has 18 residues. CDR3 DNA sequence: TGTGCCAGCAGTGAGTCCCTGCCGCTTTCAGGGTATCCCTACGAGCAGTACTTC. As protein: CASSESLPLSGYPYEQYF.

The J gene is TRBJ2-7, the V gene TRBV2, with 8 bases that match TRBD2. V lost 6 bases to trimming and J lost 4 bases; unmatched junction nucleotides: 8. The CDR3 is 14 residues long. CDR1 and CDR2 (germline): SNHLY, FYNNEI. The CDR3: CASRNTGGRYEQYF. The CDR3 DNA follows: TGTGCCAGCAGGAATACGGGGGGGCGTTACGAGCAGTACTTC.

V usage is TRBV11-2 and J usage is TRBJ2-7, with TRBD2 identical over 7 bases. This CDR3 comprises 10 residues. From germline, CDR1 is SGHAT and CDR2 FQNNGV. The CDR3 DNA sequence: TGTGCTTGCGGGAGCTACGAGCAGTACTTC. This encodes CACGSYEQYF.

The rearrangement joins TRBV27 to TRBJ2-7; 10 bases line up with TRBD1. The CDR3 totals 14 residues. The junction had 7 bases not matched to a gene; V was cut back by 4 bases and J by 7 bases. Germline V lookup: CDR1 MNHEY, CDR2 SMNVEV (reference sequence). CDR3 coding DNA: TGTGCCAGCAGTTACGGGACAGGGGTTGGGGAGCAGTACTTC. It specifies CASSYGTGVGEQYF.

The chain combines TRBV5-1 with TRBJ2-7; 11 bases agree with TRBD2. Germline V lookup: CDR1 SGHRS, CDR2 YFSETQ. V shed 2 bases, J shed 5 bases, and the junction held 9 bases outside the gene matches. This CDR3 has 16 amino acids. The CDR3 is CASSLNIAGGPHEQYF. The CDR3, as DNA: TGCGCCAGCAGCTTAAACATAGCGGGAGGGCCCCACGAGCAGTACTTC.

The chain joins TRBV9 to TRBJ2-4, with 7 bases fitting TRBD2. Germline assignment: CDR1 SGDLS and CDR2 YYNGEE. V was clipped by 3 bases and J by 8 bases; unmatched bases: 2. The CDR3 spans 12 residues. CDR3 DNA sequence: TGTGCCAGCAGCGCCCGGGGGGACATTCAGTACTTC. This gives the protein CASSARGDIQYF.

The chain employs TRBV6-5 and TRBJ2-3, with 9 bases lining up with TRBD1. There are 15 residues in the CDR3. V shed 4 bases and J 3 bases; nucleotides not matched to a gene: 5. CDR1 is MNHEY, CDR2 SVGAGI, per germline. The CDR3 reads CASSWGTGQTDTQYF. The CDR3 DNA reads TGTGCCAGCAGTTGGGGGACAGGGCAAACAGATACGCAGTATTTT.

V and J are TRBV4-2 and TRBJ1-1; D is unclear. Trimming left V 2 bases short and J 3 bases short, with 7 bases between. The CDR3 has 13 residues. Germline V gene data show CDR1 as LGHNA and CDR2 as YNFKEQ. The chain's CDR3 is CASSQSEHTEAFF. CDR3 nucleotides: TGTGCCAGCAGCCAAAGTGAGCACACTGAAGCTTTCTTT.

J is TRBJ1-2 and V is TRBV28; D remains ambiguous. Looked up from germline, CDR1 is MDHEN and CDR2 is SYDVKM. Trimming pared 6 bases from V and 8 bases from J, leaving 10 bases between. The CDR3 contains 11 residues. The CDR3 sequence: CASSTKQGYTF. The CDR3, as DNA: TGTGCCAGCAGCACCAAGCAAGGCTACACCTTC.

The chain uses TRBV4-2 and TRBJ1-2; no clear D. The germline V gene encodes CDR1 LGHNA and CDR2 YNFKEQ. Trimming took off 4 bases at V and 2 bases at J, with 14 bases between the two ends. This CDR3 contains 15 residues. The CDR3 bases are TGTGCCAGCAGCCGCATCGGCGCGGAGAACTATGGCTACACCTTC. Amino acid sequence: CASSRIGAENYGYTF.

As DNA, the CDR3 is TGCGCCAGCAGCTTGCCTTCGGATACGCAGTATTTT. Translation: CASSLPSDTQYF. The V and J genes are TRBV5-1 and TRBJ2-3; no clear D. Germline V lookup: CDR1 SGHRS, CDR2 YFSETQ. CDR3 length equals 12 residues. Trimming pared 1 base from V and 6 bases from J, leaving 6 bases between.

This chain joins TRBV5-1 and TRBJ2-7, with 10 bases matching TRBD1. With 3 bases clipped from V and 0 bases from J, the junction kept 6 bases outside the gene matches. Germline V gene lookup returns CDR1 SGHRS and CDR2 YFSETQ. This CDR3 is 16 amino acids long. CDR3 sequence reads: CASSSWGDRGSYEQYF. CDR3 bases: TGCGCCAGCAGCTCATGGGGGGACAGGGGCTCCTACGAGCAGTACTTC. The full variable domain, completed using reference TRBV5-1 and TRBJ2-7, is KAGVTQTPRYLIKTRGQQVTLSCSPISGHRSVSWYQQTPGQGLQFLFEYFSETQRNKGNFPGRFSGRQFSNSRSEMNVSTLELGDSALYLCASSSWGDRGSYEQYFGPGTRLTVT.

The rearrangement links TRBV6-1 to TRBJ2-5, with TRBD2 as a possible D gene (5 bases). V shed 4 bases and J shed 5 bases, with 14 bases lying between them. The CDR3 is made up of 14 amino acids. Germline V gives CDR1 MNHNS, CDR2 SASEGT. The CDR3 DNA reads as TGTGCCAGCAGTGGGACTCGCCCTGCGGAGACCCAGTACTTC. Translation gives CASSGTRPAETQYF.

The chain recombines TRBV7-9 with TRBJ2-1; 9 nucleotides align to TRBD2. The J segment lost 4 bases and the V segment lost 5 bases, leaving 9 bases of the junction unmatched. The CDR3 is 16 residues long. Germline V lookup: CDR1 SEHNR, CDR2 FQNEAQ (reference sequence). As DNA, the CDR3 is TGTGCCAGCAGCCTAAAGAGCGGGAGGCGGTACAATGAGCAGTTCTTC. Protein: CASSLKSGRRYNEQFF.

This chain links TRBV4-2 with TRBJ2-3, with D hard to call. CDR1 is LGHNA, CDR2 YNFKEQ, per germline. This CDR3 has 13 amino acids. V gave up 0 bases and J gave up 8 bases, with 9 bases separating them. The DNA of the CDR3 is TGTGCCAGCAGCCAAGATCTTAGAGGTACGCAGTATTTT. Residues: CASSQDLRGTQYF.

The chain recombines TRBV6-5 with TRBJ1-1; D is ambiguous. Between the trimmed V and J ends, which lost 1 base and 3 bases, there was a span of 9 bases. Germline V CDR1 and CDR2: MNHEY, SVGAGI. The CDR3 sequence is 14 residues long. CDR3 protein: CASSYFIGDTEAFF. The CDR3 DNA sequence: TGTGCCAGCAGTTACTTCATCGGGGACACTGAAGCTTTCTTT.

V is TRBV14 and J is TRBJ2-1, with D tentatively TRBD1 (6 bases). Germline assignment: CDR1 SGHDN and CDR2 FVKESK. The length of the CDR3 is 12 residues. The V gene lost 6 bases and the J gene lost 9 bases, with 12 bases spanning the gap. CDR3 in amino acids: CASSTGSAEQFF. The CDR3 DNA is TGTGCCAGCAGTACAGGGTCCGCTGAGCAGTTCTTC.

The chain employs TRBV28 and TRBJ2-1; 11 nucleotides match TRBD2. The germline V gene encodes CDR1 MDHEN and CDR2 SYDVKM. The CDR3 length is 15 residues. V shed 3 bases, J shed 3 bases, and the junction held 1 base outside the gene matches. This chain's CDR3 is CASSFLAGGYNEQFF. CDR3 in DNA: TGTGCCAGCAGTTTCCTAGCGGGGGGCTACAATGAGCAGTTCTTC.

This clone has more than one count but fewer than ten. V usage is TRBV6-5 and J usage is TRBJ2-1; D is perhaps TRBD1 (6 bases). V lost 6 bases to trimming and J lost 2 bases, with 11 bases between them. The CDR3 is 14 amino acids. CDR1 MNHEY and CDR2 SVGAGI come from the germline V gene. The DNA of the CDR3 is TGTGCCAGCAGCACGGACAGCGCCTACAATGAGCAGTTCTTC. It codes for CASSTDSAYNEQFF.

Only a few counts were recorded for this clone. The genes are TRBV5-6 and TRBJ1-4, with D unresolved. Germline CDR1 reads SGHDT; CDR2 reads YYEEEE. V gave up 1 base and J gave up 5 bases, with 3 bases separating them. The CDR3 totals 12 residues. CDR3 in amino acids: CASSLQNEKLFF. Written as DNA, the CDR3 is TGTGCCAGCAGCTTGCAAAATGAAAAACTGTTTTTT.

V usage is TRBV18 and J usage is TRBJ1-1; tentatively, D is TRBD1 (5 bases). Germline-derived CDR1 and CDR2 are KGHSH and LQKENI. The ends were cut back, 3 bases at V and 6 bases at J, with 11 bases in the middle. The CDR3 contains 13 residues. In DNA, the CDR3 is TGTGCCAGCTCACCCCCGGGGGTACCTGAAGCTTTCTTT. Its protein is CASSPPGVPEAFF.